This entry lists 6 T cell receptor beta chains sequenced from one sample in a study of T-cell reconstitution after alpha-beta-depleted transplantation in children. The TCRbeta library was prepared with unique molecular identifiers. TCRdb itself ran the PCR reads through MiXCR, one entry per CDR3 protein. The sample includes a few hundred thousand distinct CDR3 sequences, 25% to 30% of them seen just once. Sequenced material: PBMCs, taken before TCRalphabeta/CD19-depleted stem cell transplant. These receptors came from a boy in the first two years of life with Wiskott-Aldrich syndrome, due to receive a stem cell transplant.

This chain connects TRBV5-1 to TRBJ2-1; no clear D. Germline CDR1 is SGHRS and CDR2 is YFSETQ. V lost 2 bases, J lost 8 bases, and 8 bases lay in between. The CDR3 runs 12 residues. CDR3 sequence: CASSLFMDEQFF. CDR3 nucleotide sequence: TGCGCCAGCAGCTTATTCATGGATGAGCAGTTCTTC.

This clonotype was observed a handful of times. The chain has TRBV7-3 and TRBJ2-3, with a tentative D call TRBD2 (5 bases). This CDR3 is built from 13 residues. V lost 1 base and J 5 bases, leaving 7 bases between the germline ends. From germline, CDR1 is SGHTA and CDR2 FQGTGA. The CDR3 reads CASSLNGGDTQYF. The CDR3 nucleotides are TGTGCCAGCAGCTTAAACGGAGGAGATACGCAGTATTTT.

The gene calls are TRBV7-2 and TRBJ2-1; 11 positions match TRBD2. V was clipped by 6 bases and J by 8 bases; unmatched bases: 9. Germline-derived CDR1 and CDR2 are SGHTA and FQGNSA. CDR3 length: 15 amino acids. The CDR3 loop reads CASSFSGRAFYEQFF. In DNA form, the CDR3 reads TGTGCCAGCAGTTTTAGCGGGAGGGCCTTTTATGAGCAGTTCTTC.

The chain employs TRBV2 and TRBJ2-1; D uncertain. CDR3 length: 15 amino acids. Per germline, CDR1 SNHLY and CDR2 FYNNEI. The germline V and J ends were trimmed by 2 bases and 0 bases, with 8 bases remaining between them. DNA for the CDR3: TGTGCCAGCAGTGAAAGGTTCTCCTCCTACAATGAGCAGTTCTTC. It translates to CASSERFSSYNEQFF.

The CDR3 DNA reads TGTGCCAGCAGCTCGCCTAGCGGGCCAAGGGGGTTCTTC. Protein product: CASSSPSGPRGFF. The rearrangement uses TRBV7-2 and TRBJ2-1; TRBD2 matches at 8 bases. The CDR3 has 13 residues. Germline V gene sequence: CDR1 SGHTA, CDR2 FQGNSA. The V gene end was trimmed by 4 bases and the J gene end by 15 bases; junction bases not matched to a gene: 11.

V usage is TRBV5-1 and J usage is TRBJ2-7; tentative D call: TRBD1 (5 bases). This CDR3 contains 15 residues. The germline V gene encodes CDR1 SGHRS and CDR2 YFSETQ. The V gene lost 2 bases and the J gene lost 5 bases, with 17 bases spanning the gap. The CDR3 region has the DNA TGCGCCAGCAGCTTCTCCCCTGGACACTACGACGAGCAGTACTTC. It translates to CASSFSPGHYDEQYF.